This TCR beta chain derives from a study of blood T cell repertoires in COVID-19. Per the original data handling: Nucleated cell number was recorded as an estimate derived from reference gene primer amplification. Profiling relied on immunoSEQ multiplex PCR, and the TCRdb table lists in-frame clones only, not all of them. The V and J calls and the clone size are those of that table, but D and trimming were determined from the DNA. The repertoire includes 110,000 to 150,000 clones, roughly 84% of them detected once, and 9.5% to 13% sits in the top ten. Per germline, CDR1 SGHDT and CDR2 YYEEEE. The CDR3 extends over 14 amino acids. V shed 4 bases and J shed 2 bases, with 13 bases lying between them.

The clonotype was recovered from a man between 60 and 75 years old with active or convalescent COVID-19. The sample taken for sequencing was peripheral blood. The chain is built from TRBV5-6 and TRBJ2-7; D remains ambiguous. This chain's CDR3 is CASSPGLSPYEQYF. CDR3 nucleotide sequence: TGTGCCAGCAGCCCGGGTCTATCCCCCTACGAGCAGTACTTC.